The 17 T cell receptor beta chains below were found in one sample sequenced in a study of blood T cells in healthy people across ages. For the second PCR, which ran for 7 to 11 cycles, a sample-barcoded 5' primer and a J-beta primer mix were used. TCRdb re-derived calls from the 5' RACE reads in MiXCR, one entry per CDR3 protein. Here the sample spans some 860,000 distinct CDR3 sequences, 56% being singletons. Sequencing input: blood. Receptor source: a man aged 40-50 years in good health.

This clonotype was detected only a few times. The CDR3 loop reads CASSGAKTGPERYTF. The CDR3 DNA reads TGTGCCAGCAGTGGCGCCAAGACAGGTCCGGAACGCTACACCTTC. The V gene is TRBV5-6, the J gene TRBJ1-2; D is possibly TRBD1 (6 bases). The V end lost 5 bases, the J end lost 9 bases, and 23 bases lay between the germline ends. The CDR3 has 15 amino acids. The V gene's germline CDR1 is SGHDT and CDR2 YYEEEE.

This clonotype showed up just a few times. CDR3 region: CASSTTAGTIGYEQYF. CDR3 nucleotides: TGCGCCAGCAGTACAACGGCCGGGACTATCGGCTACGAGCAGTACTTC. The chain employs TRBV5-1 and TRBJ2-4; TRBD2 agrees at 7 bases. The last part of the DNA fits TRBJ2-7 better; the J call may be wrong. The CDR3 is 16 amino acids. Per the germline V gene, CDR1 is SGHRS and CDR2 is YFSETQ.

The J gene is TRBJ2-3, the V gene TRBV29-1, with TRBD1 identical over 8 bases. CDR3 length equals 13 residues. Germline CDR1 SQVTM, CDR2 ANQGSEA. The V and J ends lost 4 bases and 6 bases, in that order; junction bases with no gene match: 6. DNA of the CDR3: TGCAGCGTTGTTAACAGGGGGACGGATACGCAGTATTTT. It is translated as CSVVNRGTDTQYF.

The chain employs TRBV12-3 or TRBV12-4 and TRBJ2-3, with 10 bases identical to TRBD2. With 7 bases clipped from V and 3 bases from J, the junction kept 7 bases outside the gene matches. The CDR3 sequence is 15 residues long. Written as DNA, the CDR3 is TGTGCCAGCACCATCCTAGCGGGAGCGACAGATACGCAGTATTTT. This sequence encodes CASTILAGATDTQYF.

The chain combines TRBV4-1 with TRBJ1-2; 7 nucleotides align to TRBD1. CDR3 length equals 15 residues. Germline CDR1 is MGHRA and CDR2 is YSYEKL. Trimming cost V 6 bases and J 0 bases; bases outside gene matches: 7. This CDR3 is CASRERGQTNYGYTF. For the CDR3, the DNA is TGCGCCAGCAGAGAAAGGGGACAGACTAACTATGGCTACACCTTC.

This clonotype was counted only a few times. The J gene is TRBJ2-3, the V gene TRBV10-3; D is undetermined. The CDR3 covers 14 residues. The V end was cut by 7 bases, the J end by 0 bases, with 11 bases between. Per germline, CDR1 ENHRY and CDR2 SYGVKD. CDR3 sequence: CAIKFQKSTDTQYF. In DNA, the CDR3 is TGTGCCATCAAGTTTCAGAAAAGCACAGATACGCAGTATTTT.

The table lists this clonotype with a few counts. The chain is built from TRBV28 and TRBJ2-3; the D gene is possibly TRBD2 (7 bases). Looked up from germline, CDR1 is MDHEN and CDR2 is SYDVKM. The germline V and J ends were trimmed by 7 bases and 3 bases, with 20 bases remaining between them. The CDR3 is made up of 16 amino acids. In nucleotides, the CDR3 is TGTGCCAGCACGATCCGGAGGGGAGGGGGAACAGATACGCAGTATTTT. Translation gives CASTIRRGGGTDTQYF.

The V call is TRBV5-1, the J call TRBJ1-1; D might be TRBD1 (6 bases). The CDR3 totals 15 residues. The germline V gene encodes CDR1 SGHRS and CDR2 YFSETQ. Trimming cost V 0 bases and J 4 bases, with 13 bases left between them. CDR3 nucleotide sequence: TGCGCCAGCAGCTTGGATGCAGGGGCGGGCACTGAAGCTTTCTTT. Protein sequence: CASSLDAGAGTEAFF. Drawing the rest from reference TRBV5-1 and TRBJ1-1, the complete variable domain is KAGVTQTPRYLIKTRGQQVTLSCSPISGHRSVSWYQQTPGQGLQFLFEYFSETQRNKGNFPGRFSGRQFSNSRSEMNVSTLELGDSALYLCASSLDAGAGTEAFFGQGTRLTVV.

This clonotype was observed a single time. V and J are TRBV9 and TRBJ2-1; 11 positions agree with TRBD2. The germline V gene encodes CDR1 SGDLS and CDR2 YYNGEE. CDR3 length equals 17 residues. Trimming removed 4 bases from V and 5 bases from J; junction bases left unmatched: 11. CDR3 in DNA: TGTGCCAGCAGCACCCTAAGCGGTAGCGGGGGGGACAATGAGCAGTTCTTC. Translation gives CASSTLSGSGGDNEQFF. Based on the CDR3 plus reference TRBV9 and TRBJ2-1, the full variable domain is DSGVTQTPKHLITATGQRVTLRCSPRSGDLSVYWYQQSLDQGLQFLIQYYNGEERAKGNILERFSAQQFPDLHSELNLSSLELGDSALYFCASSTLSGSGGDNEQFFGPGTRLTVL.

The gene calls are TRBV4-3 and TRBJ1-6; no definite D call. Germline loops: CDR1 LGHNA, CDR2 YSLEER. The CDR3 sequence is 14 residues long. Trimming left V 0 bases short and J 9 bases short, with 9 bases between. The CDR3 protein is CASSQDLGGSPLHF. The DNA of the CDR3 is TGCGCCAGCAGCCAAGATCTGGGAGGTTCACCCCTCCACTTT.

The chain joins TRBV20-1 to TRBJ2-1, with 8 bases matching TRBD1. In germline, CDR1 is DFQATT, CDR2 SNEGSKA (reference sequence). After removal of 6 bases from V and 8 bases from J, the junction contained 9 bases not matched to a gene. This CDR3 comprises 13 residues. CDR3 sequence (DNA): TGCAGTGCAAGGACAGGGTATAAGGATGAGCAGTTCTTC. It encodes CSARTGYKDEQFF.

Remarks on this clonotype: The junction and the germline gene differ at one end; a read error may be behind it. The chain recombines TRBV12-3 or TRBV12-4 with TRBJ2-3; D is possibly TRBD1 (5 bases). The CDR3 runs 14 residues. CDR3: CASSERMDTETQYF. The CDR3 DNA is TGTGCCAGCAGTGAACGGATGGACACAGAGACGCAGTATTTT.

The count of this clonotype is one. The chain joins TRBV6-6 to TRBJ1-6; D gene unclear. Per the germline V gene, CDR1 is MNHNY and CDR2 is SVGAGI (reference sequence). The CDR3 has 17 amino acids. V lost 3 bases and J 0 bases, leaving 12 bases between the germline ends. CDR3 loop: CASSYVVGSSYNSPLHF. In DNA, the CDR3 is TGTGCCAGCAGTTATGTGGTGGGGAGCTCCTATAATTCACCCCTCCACTTT.

V is TRBV12-3 or TRBV12-4 and J is TRBJ2-3; the D is unclear. The CDR3 length is 13 residues. V was clipped by 10 bases and J by 0 bases, with 11 bases between them. CDR3 residues: CATRVSSTDTQYF. In DNA, the CDR3 is TGTGCCACCCGCGTCAGCAGCACAGATACGCAGTATTTT.

The chain employs TRBV7-3 and TRBJ2-3, with 7 bases matching TRBD2. Germline-derived CDR1 and CDR2 are SGHTA and FQGTGA. The CDR3 length is 16 residues. Losses at the gene ends were 5 bases for V and 1 base for J; bases not matched to a gene: 9. The CDR3 sequence is CASSRKVAGGTDTQYF. The CDR3 DNA reads as TGTGCCAGCAGCCGGAAAGTGGCGGGGGGCACAGATACGCAGTATTTT.

V usage is TRBV7-9 and J usage is TRBJ1-1; no clear D. Trimming removed 5 bases from V and 2 bases from J, with 9 bases in between. Germline values: CDR1 SEHNR, CDR2 FQNEAQ (reference sequence). The CDR3 spans 13 residues. CDR3: CASSEVLNTEAFF. The DNA of the CDR3 is TGTGCCAGCAGCGAAGTTCTTAACACTGAAGCTTTCTTT.

This clonotype was seen only once. V usage is TRBV12-3 or TRBV12-4 and J usage is TRBJ2-5; 9 positions match TRBD2. V lost 7 bases to trimming and J lost 11 bases; unmatched junction nucleotides: 14. The CDR3 is 14 amino acids. In DNA form, the CDR3 reads TGTGCCAGCAAACGGCGGGAGGGCCGCACTGAGCAGTACTTC. Residues: CASKRREGRTEQYF.